The T cell receptor (beta chain) described here comes from a study of Ad26.COV2.S vaccination and SARS-CoV-2 variants. Whole-study findings and limits: Considerable breadth of spike-specific CD8+ and CD4+ T cell responses has reportedly been documented following vaccination.

Treatment indicated: over 15 received Ad26.COV2.S at low or high dose, single or two shots; 5 received placebo; per-sample allocation not given. Sample collection was performed on day 63 after the first vaccine or placebo injection. SARS-CoV-2 spike from the Wuhan strain was encoded by the vaccine, an Ad26 vector. Assay: immunoSEQ multiplex PCR; the TCRdb copy retains only in-frame clones and omits some. This sample has about half a million clones, with about nine tenths found just once. The CDR3 length is 15 residues. CDR1 and CDR2 (germline): SGHVS, FQNEAQ. V shed 5 bases, J shed 3 bases, and the junction held 7 bases outside the gene matches. As for this clone: Its antigen remains unidentified.

This chain joins TRBV7-8 and TRBJ1-5; 7 bases agree with TRBD1. The receptor was derived from a person between 18 and 60 years old who received the Ad26.COV2.S COVID-19 vaccine or a placebo. The sample here was peripheral blood, taken in a trial of Ad26.COV2.S vaccine versus placebo. The CDR3 nucleotides read TGTGCCAGCAGCGCCTCGGGACAGATCAATCAGCCCCAGCATTTT. Translating it yields CASSASGQINQPQHF.